This entry describes one TCR beta chain. The record originates from a study of control samples from healthy donors and cancer patients. Profiled with immunoSEQ multiplex PCR; TCRdb holds only in-frame clones, not every one. This table has roughly 89,000 clones, around 91% appearing once. Sequenced material: blood. The sequence came from a man in his forties or fifties in good health.

The CDR3 nucleotides are TGTGCCAGCAGCTCCCGACCGAGGGGAGCGTGGGAGCAGTACTTC. It is translated as CASSSRPRGAWEQYF. V gene TRBV3-1 (or the pseudogene TRBV3-2) combines with J gene TRBJ2-7; D possibly matches TRBD1 or TRBD2 (5 bases each). Germline assignment: CDR1 LGHDT and CDR2 YNNKEL (reference sequence). Trimming cost V 5 bases and J 7 bases, with 21 bases left between them. The CDR3 runs 15 residues.